The 17 T cell receptor beta chains listed next were all sequenced from one sample in a study of T cells in Graves' hyperthyroidism and ophthalmopathy. Amplification of TCR beta CDR3 regions used RNA as the template. A first-round RT-PCR of the TCR CDR3 used the HTBI primer set. TCRdb re-called the multiplex PCR reads through MiXCR, storing one row per CDR3 protein. The sample lists just under 750,000 distinct CDR3 sequences, roughly a third occurring once. The material sequenced was blood. The receptor set was obtained from a woman between 40 and 50 years old with Graves' hyperthyroidism.

This clonotype was seen ten or more times. The chain combines TRBV10-3 with TRBJ2-5; D unresolved. Trimming stripped 0 bases from V and 1 base from J, with 9 bases between. The CDR3 runs to 15 residues. Germline loops: CDR1 ENHRY, CDR2 SYGVKD. The CDR3, as DNA: TGTGCCATCAGTGAGTCTCCAACAGTCCAAGAGACCCAGTACTTC. Amino acid sequence: CAISESPTVQETQYF.

The chain links TRBV10-3 to TRBJ1-1; the match to TRBD1 covers 9 bases. Trimming cost V 10 bases and J 3 bases; bases outside gene matches: 9. The CDR3 is 14 amino acids. CDR1 is ENHRY, CDR2 SYGVKD, per germline. CDR3 residues: CASSGGTGYTEAFF. The CDR3 coding sequence is TGTGCCAGCTCCGGCGGGACAGGGTACACTGAAGCTTTCTTT.

This clonotype turned up a few times. The V gene is TRBV3-1, the J gene TRBJ2-5, with D uncertain. Trimming took off 4 bases at V and 8 bases at J, with 11 bases between the two ends. Per germline, CDR1 LGHDT and CDR2 YNNKEL (reference sequence). The CDR3 is made up of 12 amino acids. The CDR3 spells CASSPVSGTQYF. The CDR3 bases are TGTGCCAGCAGCCCAGTATCAGGTACCCAGTACTTC.

This clonotype was counted ten times or more. This chain uses TRBV20-1 with TRBJ2-5, with D tentatively TRBD2 (6 bases). V lost 6 bases and J 1 base, leaving 12 bases between the germline ends. The CDR3 loop spans 13 amino acids. Germline V gene data show CDR1 as DFQATT and CDR2 as SNEGSKA (reference sequence). The CDR3 coding sequence is TGCAGTGCACCATCAGCGGGCCAAGAGACCCAGTACTTC. Amino acid sequence: CSAPSAGQETQYF.

This chain joins TRBV6-5 and TRBJ2-2; 8 nucleotides line up with TRBD2. The germline V gene has CDR1 MNHEY and CDR2 SVGAGI. This CDR3 is 18 amino acids long. V was pared by 5 bases and J by 4 bases, with 15 bases of the junction left unmatched. The CDR3 DNA reads TGTGCCAGCAGTCGACAGCATCCGGGACTAGAGGGCACCGGGGAGCTGTTTTTT. Amino acids: CASSRQHPGLEGTGELFF.

There are a few counts of this clonotype. V is TRBV29-1 and J is TRBJ2-7; the D gene is possibly TRBD2 (6 bases). V was trimmed by 6 bases and J by 2 bases, leaving 14 bases between them. This CDR3 contains 13 residues. Germline-derived CDR1 and CDR2 are SQVTM and ANQGSEA. The CDR3 reads CSVASGPAYEQYF. The CDR3 coding sequence is TGCAGCGTCGCCAGCGGGCCTGCCTACGAGCAGTACTTC.

The chain is built from TRBV10-3 and TRBJ2-6; 9 bases line up with TRBD1. Germline values: CDR1 ENHRY, CDR2 SYGVKD. The CDR3 has 18 residues. The trim removed 7 bases at V and 0 bases at J, leaving 10 bases unmatched. This CDR3 reads CAINSGTGFFSGANVLTF. In nucleotides, the CDR3 is TGTGCCATCAATTCCGGGACAGGGTTTTTCTCTGGGGCCAACGTCCTGACTTTC.

The chain recombines TRBV12-3 or TRBV12-4 with TRBJ1-1; 9 bases are a match to TRBD1. After removal of 7 bases from V and 6 bases from J, the junction contained 15 bases not matched to a gene. The CDR3 covers 16 residues. DNA for the CDR3: TGTGCCAGCAACCTAACAGGGGGCCGTGGCGGAGCTGAAGCTTTCTTT. This gives the protein CASNLTGGRGGAEAFF.

Many counts were recorded for this clonotype. V and J are TRBV7-9 and TRBJ1-3, with D tentatively TRBD1 (6 bases). CDR1 SEHNR and CDR2 FQNEAQ come from the germline V gene (reference sequence). Trimming pared 8 bases from V and 0 bases from J, leaving 11 bases between. The CDR3 runs to 14 residues. CDR3 sequence reads: CASLEGDSGNTIYF. CDR3 nucleotides: TGTGCCAGCCTCGAGGGGGACTCTGGAAACACCATATATTTT.

This clonotype came up many times. The gene calls are TRBV9 and TRBJ2-7; D possibly corresponds to TRBD1 (6 bases). The germline gives CDR1 SGDLS, CDR2 YYNGEE. There are 13 residues in the CDR3. V was shortened by 6 bases and J by 3 bases, with 13 bases between the two germline ends. The CDR3 region has the DNA TGTGCCAGCAACGCTCAGGGGCGCTACGAGCAGTACTTC. This translates into CASNAQGRYEQYF.

This sequence joins TRBV2 and TRBJ2-2; D is unclear. The CDR3 covers 14 residues. The V gene's germline CDR1 is SNHLY and CDR2 FYNNEI. Deletions cut 7 bases from V and 4 bases from J, with 13 bases between. CDR3 protein: CASMFALGTGELFF. CDR3 in DNA: TGTGCCAGCATGTTCGCCCTGGGCACCGGGGAGCTGTTTTTT.

A remark on this clonotype: This may come from a read error, since a much larger clone is one base off. The chain carries TRBV10-3 and TRBJ2-5, with 9 nucleotides matching TRBD1. CDR3 size: 17 residues. Germline CDR1 is ENHRY and CDR2 is SYGVKD. J lost 7 bases, V lost 3 bases, and 15 bases had no gene match. The CDR3 region has the DNA TGTGCCATCAGTGACCCCCCGACAGGGGGAATGCGAGGGACCCAGTACTTC. Translated: CAISDPPTGGMRGTQYF.

This clonotype came up a few times. The chain joins TRBV4-3 to TRBJ1-2; D is possibly TRBD1 (6 bases). Germline lookup yields CDR1 LGHNA and CDR2 YSLEER. Trimming took 3 bases from V and 7 from J, leaving 15 bases between them. The CDR3 length is 14 residues. This CDR3 reads CASSHTLTGSGYTF. Here the CDR3 DNA reads TGCGCCAGCAGCCACACACTAACAGGGAGTGGCTACACCTTC.

This clonotype showed up many times. The gene calls are TRBV29-1 and TRBJ1-3; D is unclear. The ends were cut back, 8 bases at V and 1 base at J, with 6 bases in the middle. Germline V CDR1 and CDR2: SQVTM, ANQGSEA. The CDR3 is 11 amino acids. In nucleotides, the CDR3 is TGCAGCCCCACGTCTGGAAACACCATATATTTT. This translates into CSPTSGNTIYF.

The chain joins TRBV9 to TRBJ1-2; D unresolved. V was clipped by 4 bases and J by 4 bases, with 11 bases between them. The germline gives CDR1 SGDLS, CDR2 YYNGEE. The CDR3 length is 13 residues. In DNA form, the CDR3 reads TGTGCCAGCAGCCGACAAGAAGCCTATGGCTACACCTTC. This sequence encodes CASSRQEAYGYTF.

This clonotype was observed a few times. The V and J genes are TRBV7-9 and TRBJ2-7; TRBD1 or TRBD2 may be the D gene (5 bases each). The germline V gene has CDR1 SEHNR and CDR2 FQNEAQ (reference sequence). This CDR3 has 15 amino acids. The V end was cut by 1 base, the J end by 6 bases, with 16 bases between. The CDR3 here is CASSLVPRAGGEQYF. The CDR3 bases are TGTGCCAGCAGCTTAGTGCCCCGGGCTGGGGGCGAGCAGTACTTC.

This clonotype was counted a few times. The chain links TRBV6-5 to TRBJ2-7; D uncertain. Germline V gene data show CDR1 as MNHEY and CDR2 as SVGAGI. V lost 5 bases to trimming and J lost 7 bases, with 15 bases between them. The CDR3 spans 13 residues. CDR3 sequence reads: CASSETPLWEQYF. CDR3 coding DNA: TGTGCCAGCAGTGAAACCCCTCTTTGGGAGCAGTACTTC.